A selection of T cell receptor beta chains follows, all from one sample in a study of blood T cell repertoires in COVID-19. Sequencing was performed with immunoSEQ multiplex PCR; in TCRdb, only in-frame clones are kept and a portion is missing. Seen here are over 150,000 clones, 70% to 90% observed once, and the top ten hold approximately 2%. The sequencing sample was made of peripheral blood. The receptors stem from a man aged 45 to 65 who had recovered from COVID-19. The CDR3 runs from the conserved cysteine through the conserved F or W. D genes are given only for firm matches. Rows may omit the clone size; those that give it use once, few, many or a size class.

CDR3nt: TGTGCCAGCAGCGTGGGGGGTAGCGGGGCCAACGTCCTGACTTTC; CDR3aa: CASSVGGSGANVLTF; j_gene: TRBJ2-6; v_gene: TRBV9; d_gene: -; abundance: once
CDR3nt: TGTGCCAGCAGCCCACTAGCGGGAGGGCCGTACAATGAGCAGTTCTTC; CDR3aa: CASSPLAGGPYNEQFF; j_gene: TRBJ2-1; v_gene: TRBV9; d_gene: TRBD2; abundance: -
CDR3nt: TGTGCCAGCAGTTCTGGACAGGGGGGGAGCTCCTATAATTCACCCCTCCACTTT; CDR3aa: CASSSGQGGSSYNSPLHF; j_gene: TRBJ1-6; v_gene: TRBV2; d_gene: TRBD1; abundance: -
CDR3nt: TGTGCCACCAGTGATACGGGACAGGGGCGGGATCAGCCCCAGCATTTT; CDR3aa: CATSDTGQGRDQPQHF; j_gene: TRBJ1-5; v_gene: TRBV24-1; d_gene: TRBD1; abundance: -
CDR3nt: TGTGCCAGCAGCCGTCGTTTCGCCGGGGAGCTGTTTTTT; CDR3aa: CASSRRFAGELFF; j_gene: TRBJ2-2; v_gene: TRBV7-6; d_gene: -; abundance: -
CDR3nt: TGTGCCAGCAGCCAAGATCCAGGGGGTACAGATCCGAACACTGAAGCTTTCTTT; CDR3aa: CASSQDPGGTDPNTEAFF; j_gene: TRBJ1-1; v_gene: TRBV4-2; d_gene: TRBD1; abundance: -
CDR3nt: TGTGCCAGCAGCTTGCGGGAGAGCTCCTACAATGAGCAGTTCTTC; CDR3aa: CASSLRESSYNEQFF; j_gene: TRBJ2-1; v_gene: TRBV7-3; d_gene: TRBD2; abundance: -
CDR3nt: TGCAGCGTTGAAGAGAGAGGCACCCTATACAATGAGCAGTTCTTC; CDR3aa: CSVEERGTLYNEQFF; j_gene: TRBJ2-1; v_gene: TRBV29-1; d_gene: -; abundance: few
CDR3nt: TGTGCCAGCAGCTCCCCTACCGGATTACAGGGGCAAGAGACCCAGTACTTC; CDR3aa: CASSSPTGLQGQETQYF; j_gene: TRBJ2-5; v_gene: TRBV7-3; d_gene: TRBD1; abundance: -
CDR3nt: TGTGCCAGCAGGCGGACTAGCGGGTCCTACGAGCAGTACTTC; CDR3aa: CASRRTSGSYEQYF; j_gene: TRBJ2-7; v_gene: TRBV28; d_gene: TRBD2; abundance: once
CDR3nt: TGTGCCAGCAGCCCAATCGCGGGGGGAAACATTCAGTACTTC; CDR3aa: CASSPIAGGNIQYF; j_gene: TRBJ2-4; v_gene: TRBV4-2; d_gene: TRBD2; abundance: -